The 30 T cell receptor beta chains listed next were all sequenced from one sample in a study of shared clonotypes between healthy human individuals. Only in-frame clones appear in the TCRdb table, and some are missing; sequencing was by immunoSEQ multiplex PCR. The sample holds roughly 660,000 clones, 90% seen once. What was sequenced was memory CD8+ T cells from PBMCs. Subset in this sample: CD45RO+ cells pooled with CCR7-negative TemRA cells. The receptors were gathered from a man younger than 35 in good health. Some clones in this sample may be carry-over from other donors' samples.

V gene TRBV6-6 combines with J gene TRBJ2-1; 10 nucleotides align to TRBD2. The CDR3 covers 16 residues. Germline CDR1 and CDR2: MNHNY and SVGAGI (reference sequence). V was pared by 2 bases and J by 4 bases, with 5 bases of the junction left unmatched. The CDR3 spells CASSYGTSGIYNEQFF. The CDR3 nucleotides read TGTGCCAGCAGTTACGGAACTAGCGGGATTTACAATGAGCAGTTCTTC.

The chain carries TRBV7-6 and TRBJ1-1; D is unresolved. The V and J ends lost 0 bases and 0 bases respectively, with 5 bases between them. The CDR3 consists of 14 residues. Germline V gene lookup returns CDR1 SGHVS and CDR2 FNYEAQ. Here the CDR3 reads CASSLAPLNTEAFF. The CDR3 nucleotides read TGTGCCAGCAGCTTAGCCCCCCTGAACACTGAAGCTTTCTTT.

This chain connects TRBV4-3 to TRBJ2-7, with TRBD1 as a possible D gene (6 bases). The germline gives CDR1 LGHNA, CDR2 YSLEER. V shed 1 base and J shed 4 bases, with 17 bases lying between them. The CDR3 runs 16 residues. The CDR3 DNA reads TGCGCCAGCAGCCAAGGGGTCCGGGACACTCCTTACGAGCAGTACTTC. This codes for CASSQGVRDTPYEQYF.

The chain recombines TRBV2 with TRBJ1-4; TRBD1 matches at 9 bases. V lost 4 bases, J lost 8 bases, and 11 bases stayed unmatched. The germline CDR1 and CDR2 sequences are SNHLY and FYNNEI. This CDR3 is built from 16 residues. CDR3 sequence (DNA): TGTGCCAGCAGTGGAGGGGCTGGGGACAGGGAAGAAAAACTGTTTTTT. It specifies CASSGGAGDREEKLFF.

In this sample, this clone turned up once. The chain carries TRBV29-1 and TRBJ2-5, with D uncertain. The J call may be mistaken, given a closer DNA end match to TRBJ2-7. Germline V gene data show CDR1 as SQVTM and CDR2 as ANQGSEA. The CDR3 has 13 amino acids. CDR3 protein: CSVEEGLTYEQYF. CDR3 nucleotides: TGCAGCGTTGAAGAAGGGTTAACCTACGAGCAGTACTTC.

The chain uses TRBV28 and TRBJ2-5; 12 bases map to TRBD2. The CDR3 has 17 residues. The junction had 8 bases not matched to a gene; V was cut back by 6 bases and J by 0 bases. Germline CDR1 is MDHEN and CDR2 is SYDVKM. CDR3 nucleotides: TGTGCCAGCAGCCCCTGGACTAGCGGGACATACCAAGAGACCCAGTACTTC. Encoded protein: CASSPWTSGTYQETQYF.

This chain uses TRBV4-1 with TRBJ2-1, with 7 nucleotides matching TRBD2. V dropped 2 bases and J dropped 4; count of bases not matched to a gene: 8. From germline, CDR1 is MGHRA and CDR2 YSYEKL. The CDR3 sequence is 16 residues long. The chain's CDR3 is CASSQRIRDYYNEQFF. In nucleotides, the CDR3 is TGCGCCAGCAGCCAAAGAATCCGGGACTATTACAATGAGCAGTTCTTC.

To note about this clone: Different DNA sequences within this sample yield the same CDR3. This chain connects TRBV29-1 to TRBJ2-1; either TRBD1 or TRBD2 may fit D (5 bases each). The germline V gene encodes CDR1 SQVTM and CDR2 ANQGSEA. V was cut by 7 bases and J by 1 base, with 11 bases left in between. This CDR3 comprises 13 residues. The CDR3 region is CSARGGSYNEQFF. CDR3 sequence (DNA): TGCAGCGCCCGGGGCGGGTCCTACAATGAGCAGTTCTTC.

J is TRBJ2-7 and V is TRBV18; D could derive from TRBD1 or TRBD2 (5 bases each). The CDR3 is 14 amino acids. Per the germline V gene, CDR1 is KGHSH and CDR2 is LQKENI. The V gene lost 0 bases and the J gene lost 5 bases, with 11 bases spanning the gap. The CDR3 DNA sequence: TGTGCCAGCTCACCACCGAGGGGTAGGGACGAGCAGTACTTC. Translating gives CASSPPRGRDEQYF.

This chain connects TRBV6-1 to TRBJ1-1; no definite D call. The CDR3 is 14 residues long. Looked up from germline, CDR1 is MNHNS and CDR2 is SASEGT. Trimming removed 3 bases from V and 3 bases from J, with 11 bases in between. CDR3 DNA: TGTGCCAGCAGTGAGGCCGGTATTCACACTGAAGCTTTCTTT. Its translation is CASSEAGIHTEAFF.

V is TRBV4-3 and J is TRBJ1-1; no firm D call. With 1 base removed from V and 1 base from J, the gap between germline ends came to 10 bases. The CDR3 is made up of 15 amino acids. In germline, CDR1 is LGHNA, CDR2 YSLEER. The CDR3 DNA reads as TGCGCCAGCAGCCAAGCGGCCAGGAAGAACACTGAAGCTTTCTTT. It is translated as CASSQAARKNTEAFF.

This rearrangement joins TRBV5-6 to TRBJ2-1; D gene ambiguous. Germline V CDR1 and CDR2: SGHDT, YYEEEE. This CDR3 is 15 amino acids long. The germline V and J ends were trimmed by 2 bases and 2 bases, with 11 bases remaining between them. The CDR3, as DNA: TGTGCCAGCAGCTTACCCCGGACGGCCTACAATGAGCAGTTCTTC. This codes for CASSLPRTAYNEQFF.

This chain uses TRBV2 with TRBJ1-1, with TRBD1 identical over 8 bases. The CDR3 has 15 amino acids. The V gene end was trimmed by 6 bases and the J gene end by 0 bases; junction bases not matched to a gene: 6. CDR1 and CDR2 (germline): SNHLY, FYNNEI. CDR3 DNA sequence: TGTGCCAGCAGCCAACAGGGGGGTATGAACACTGAAGCTTTCTTT. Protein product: CASSQQGGMNTEAFF.

The DNA for the CDR3 is TGTGCCAGTAGTATAGTTCCAGGATCTAACACCGGGGAGCTGTTTTTT. Protein sequence: CASSIVPGSNTGELFF. The chain couples TRBV19 to TRBJ2-2; D remains ambiguous. From germline, CDR1 is LNHDA and CDR2 SQIVND (reference sequence). This CDR3 region has 16 residues. Trimming removed 1 base from V and 2 bases from J, with 11 bases in between.

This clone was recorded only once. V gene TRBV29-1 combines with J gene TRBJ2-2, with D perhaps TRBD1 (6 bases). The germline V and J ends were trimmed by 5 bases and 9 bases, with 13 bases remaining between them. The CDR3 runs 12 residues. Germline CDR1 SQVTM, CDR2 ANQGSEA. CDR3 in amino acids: CSVLGASRELFF. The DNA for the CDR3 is TGCAGCGTTCTGGGGGCCAGCCGGGAGCTGTTTTTT.

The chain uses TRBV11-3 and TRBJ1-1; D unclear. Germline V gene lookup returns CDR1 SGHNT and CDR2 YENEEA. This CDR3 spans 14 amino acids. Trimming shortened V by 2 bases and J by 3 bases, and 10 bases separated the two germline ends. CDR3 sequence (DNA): TGTGCCAGCAGCTTATCAGGTCGGGACACTGAAGCTTTCTTT. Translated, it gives CASSLSGRDTEAFF.

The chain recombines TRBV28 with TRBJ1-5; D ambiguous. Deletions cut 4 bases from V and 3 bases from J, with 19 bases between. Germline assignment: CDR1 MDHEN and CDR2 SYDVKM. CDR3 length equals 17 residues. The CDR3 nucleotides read TGTGCCAGCAGTTCGGGTTTGGAGGGTGTATCCAATCAGCCCCAGCATTTT. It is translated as CASSSGLEGVSNQPQHF.

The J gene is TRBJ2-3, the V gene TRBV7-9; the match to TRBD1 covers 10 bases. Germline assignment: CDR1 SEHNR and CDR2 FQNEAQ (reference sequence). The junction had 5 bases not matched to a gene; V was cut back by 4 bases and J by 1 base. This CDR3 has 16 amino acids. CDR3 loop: CASSSTGGAGTDTQYF. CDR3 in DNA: TGTGCCAGCAGCTCGACAGGGGGCGCTGGCACAGATACGCAGTATTTT.

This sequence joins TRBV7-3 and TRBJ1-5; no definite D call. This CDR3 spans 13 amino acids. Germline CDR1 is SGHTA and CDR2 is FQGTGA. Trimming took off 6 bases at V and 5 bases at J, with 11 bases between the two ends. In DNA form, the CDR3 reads TGTGCCAGCAGTAGGAGGCCGGATCAGCCCCAGCATTTT. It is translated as CASSRRPDQPQHF. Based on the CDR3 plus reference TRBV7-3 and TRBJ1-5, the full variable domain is GAGVSQTPSNKVTEKGKYVELRCDPISGHTALYWYRQSLGQGPEFLIYFQGTGAADDSGLPNDRFFAVRPEGSVSTLKIQRTERGDSAVYLCASSRRPDQPQHFGDGTRLSIL.

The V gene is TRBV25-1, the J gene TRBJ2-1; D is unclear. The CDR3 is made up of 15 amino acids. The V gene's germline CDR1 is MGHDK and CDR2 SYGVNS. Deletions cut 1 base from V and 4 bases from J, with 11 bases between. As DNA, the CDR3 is TGTGCCAGCAGTGAATCCCAGGTACCGTACAATGAGCAGTTCTTC. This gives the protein CASSESQVPYNEQFF.

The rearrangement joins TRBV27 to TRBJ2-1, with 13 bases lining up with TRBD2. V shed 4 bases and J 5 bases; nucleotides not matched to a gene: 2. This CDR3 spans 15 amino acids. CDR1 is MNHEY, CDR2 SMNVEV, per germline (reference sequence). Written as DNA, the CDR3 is TGTGCCAGCAGTTCAGGGACTAGCGGGAACAATGAGCAGTTCTTC. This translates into CASSSGTSGNNEQFF.

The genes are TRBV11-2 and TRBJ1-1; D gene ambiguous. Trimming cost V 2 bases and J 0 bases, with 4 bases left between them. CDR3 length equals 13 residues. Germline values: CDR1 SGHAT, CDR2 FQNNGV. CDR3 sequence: CASSLYLNTEAFF. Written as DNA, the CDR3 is TGTGCCAGCAGCTTATATTTGAACACTGAAGCTTTCTTT.

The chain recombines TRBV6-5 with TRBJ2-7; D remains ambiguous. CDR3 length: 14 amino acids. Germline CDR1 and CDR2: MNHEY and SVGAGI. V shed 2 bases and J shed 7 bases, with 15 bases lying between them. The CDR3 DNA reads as TGTGCCAGCAGTTACGCAGGCGGAAAGAGAGAGCAGTACTTC. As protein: CASSYAGGKREQYF.

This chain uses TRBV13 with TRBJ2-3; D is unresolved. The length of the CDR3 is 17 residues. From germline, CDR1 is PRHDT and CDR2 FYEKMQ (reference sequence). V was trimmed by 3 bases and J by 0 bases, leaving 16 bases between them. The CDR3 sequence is CASSFSGFGPSTDTQYF. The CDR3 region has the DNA TGTGCCAGCAGCTTCTCCGGGTTCGGACCTAGCACAGATACGCAGTATTTT. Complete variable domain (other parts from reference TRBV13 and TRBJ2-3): AAGVIQSPRHLIKEKRETATLKCYPIPRHDTVYWYQQGPGQDPQFLISFYEKMQSDKGSIPDRFSAQQFSDYHSELNMSSLELGDSALYFCASSFSGFGPSTDTQYFGPGTRLTVL.

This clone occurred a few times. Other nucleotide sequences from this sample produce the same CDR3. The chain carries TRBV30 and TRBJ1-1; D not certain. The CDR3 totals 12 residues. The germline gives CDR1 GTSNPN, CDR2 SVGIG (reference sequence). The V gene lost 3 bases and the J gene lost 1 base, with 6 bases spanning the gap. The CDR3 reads CAWRRGNTEAFF. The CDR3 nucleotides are TGTGCCTGGAGGCGCGGGAACACTGAAGCTTTCTTT.

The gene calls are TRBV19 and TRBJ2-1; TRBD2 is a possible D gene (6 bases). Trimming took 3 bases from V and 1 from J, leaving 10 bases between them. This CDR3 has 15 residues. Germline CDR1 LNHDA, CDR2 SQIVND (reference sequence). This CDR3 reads CASSMFGGSYNEQFF. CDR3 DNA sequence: TGTGCCAGTAGTATGTTCGGGGGATCCTACAATGAGCAGTTCTTC.

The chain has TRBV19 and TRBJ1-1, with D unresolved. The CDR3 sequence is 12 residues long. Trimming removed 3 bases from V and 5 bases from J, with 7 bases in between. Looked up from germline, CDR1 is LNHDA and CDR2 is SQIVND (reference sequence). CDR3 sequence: CASSIRETEAFF. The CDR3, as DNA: TGTGCCAGTAGTATTCGGGAAACTGAAGCTTTCTTT.

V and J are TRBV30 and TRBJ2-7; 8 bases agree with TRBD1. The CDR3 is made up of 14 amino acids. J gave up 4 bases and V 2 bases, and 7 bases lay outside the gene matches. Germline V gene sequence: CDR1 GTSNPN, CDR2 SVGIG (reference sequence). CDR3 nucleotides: TGTGCCTGGAGTAACCGACAGGGGTGGTACGAGCAGTACTTC. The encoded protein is CAWSNRQGWYEQYF.

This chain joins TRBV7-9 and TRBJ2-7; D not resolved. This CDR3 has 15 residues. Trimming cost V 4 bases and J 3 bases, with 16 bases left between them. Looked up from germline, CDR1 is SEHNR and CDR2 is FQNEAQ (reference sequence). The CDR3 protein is CASSWEGVGSYEQYF. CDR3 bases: TGTGCCAGCAGCTGGGAAGGAGTGGGTAGCTACGAGCAGTACTTC.

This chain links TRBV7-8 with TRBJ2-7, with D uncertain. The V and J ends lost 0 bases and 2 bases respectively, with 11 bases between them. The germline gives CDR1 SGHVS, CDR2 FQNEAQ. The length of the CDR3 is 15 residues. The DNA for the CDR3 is TGTGCCAGCAGCTTAGCGGCAGGACCGACCTACGAGCAGTACTTC. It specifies CASSLAAGPTYEQYF. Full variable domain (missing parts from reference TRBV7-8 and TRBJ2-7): GAGVSQSPRYKVAKRGQDVALRCDPISGHVSLFWYQQALGQGPEFLTYFQNEAQLDKSGLPSDRFFAERPEGSVSTLKIQRTQQEDSAVYLCASSLAAGPTYEQYFGPGTRLTVT.